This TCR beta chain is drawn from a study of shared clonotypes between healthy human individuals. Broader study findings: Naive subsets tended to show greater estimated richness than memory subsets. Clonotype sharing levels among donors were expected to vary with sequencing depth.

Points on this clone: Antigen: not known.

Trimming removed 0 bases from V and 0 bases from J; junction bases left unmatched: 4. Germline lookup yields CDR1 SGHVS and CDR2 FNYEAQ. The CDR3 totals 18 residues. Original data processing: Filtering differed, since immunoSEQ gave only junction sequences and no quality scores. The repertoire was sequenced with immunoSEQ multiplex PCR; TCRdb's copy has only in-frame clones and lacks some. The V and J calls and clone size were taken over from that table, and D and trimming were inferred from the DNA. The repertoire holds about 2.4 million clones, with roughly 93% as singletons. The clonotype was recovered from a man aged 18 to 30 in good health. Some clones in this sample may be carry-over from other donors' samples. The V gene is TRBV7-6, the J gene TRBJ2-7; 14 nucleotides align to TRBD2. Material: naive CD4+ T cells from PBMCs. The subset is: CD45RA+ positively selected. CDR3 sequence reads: CASSLATSGRASSYEQYF. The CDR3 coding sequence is TGTGCCAGCAGCTTAGCGACTAGCGGGAGGGCGAGCTCCTACGAGCAGTACTTC.